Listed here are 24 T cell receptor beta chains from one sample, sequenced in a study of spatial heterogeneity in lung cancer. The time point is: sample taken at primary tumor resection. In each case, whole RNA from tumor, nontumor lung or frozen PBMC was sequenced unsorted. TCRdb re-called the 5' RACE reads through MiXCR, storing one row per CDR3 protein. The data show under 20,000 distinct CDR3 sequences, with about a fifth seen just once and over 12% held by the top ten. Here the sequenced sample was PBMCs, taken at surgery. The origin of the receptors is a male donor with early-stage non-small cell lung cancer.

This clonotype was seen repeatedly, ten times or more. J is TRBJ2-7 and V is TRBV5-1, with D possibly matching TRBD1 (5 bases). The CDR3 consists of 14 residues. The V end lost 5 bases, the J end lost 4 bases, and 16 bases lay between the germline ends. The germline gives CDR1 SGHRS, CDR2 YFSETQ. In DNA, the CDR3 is TGCGCCAGCAGGTTAGACAGCTTGAGTTACGAGCAGTACTTC. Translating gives CASRLDSLSYEQYF.

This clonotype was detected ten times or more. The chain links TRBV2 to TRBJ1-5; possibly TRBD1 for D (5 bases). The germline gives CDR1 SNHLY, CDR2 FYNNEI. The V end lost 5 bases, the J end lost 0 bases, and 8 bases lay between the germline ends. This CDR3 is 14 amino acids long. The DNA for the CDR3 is TGTGCCAGCAGTAGGGGAAATAGCAATCAGCCCCAGCATTTT. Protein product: CASSRGNSNQPQHF.

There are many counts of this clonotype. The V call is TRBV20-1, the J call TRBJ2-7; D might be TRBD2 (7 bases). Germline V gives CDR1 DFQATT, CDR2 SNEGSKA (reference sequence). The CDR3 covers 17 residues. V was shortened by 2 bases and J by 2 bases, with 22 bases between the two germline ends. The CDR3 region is CSARSYQSGAGAYEQYF. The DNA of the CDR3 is TGCAGTGCTAGATCTTACCAAAGCGGGGCAGGGGCCTACGAGCAGTACTTC.

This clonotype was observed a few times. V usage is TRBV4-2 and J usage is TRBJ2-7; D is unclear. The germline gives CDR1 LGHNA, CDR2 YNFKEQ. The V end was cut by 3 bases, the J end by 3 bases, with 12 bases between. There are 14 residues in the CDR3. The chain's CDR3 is CASSQVDTYYEQYF. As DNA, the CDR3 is TGTGCCAGCAGCCAGGTCGACACGTACTACGAGCAGTACTTC.

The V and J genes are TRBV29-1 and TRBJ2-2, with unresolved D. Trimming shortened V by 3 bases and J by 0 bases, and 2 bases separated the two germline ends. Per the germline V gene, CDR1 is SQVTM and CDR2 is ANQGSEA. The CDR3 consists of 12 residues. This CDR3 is CSVDTNTGELFF. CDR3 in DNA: TGCAGCGTTGACACGAACACCGGGGAGCTGTTTTTT.

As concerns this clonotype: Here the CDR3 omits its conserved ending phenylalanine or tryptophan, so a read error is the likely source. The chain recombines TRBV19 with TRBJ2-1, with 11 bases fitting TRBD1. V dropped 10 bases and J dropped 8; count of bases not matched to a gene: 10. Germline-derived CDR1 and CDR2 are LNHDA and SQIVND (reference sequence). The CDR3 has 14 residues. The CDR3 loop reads CATRTGGAGHEQFL. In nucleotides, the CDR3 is TGTGCCACCCGGACAGGGGGCGCGGGGCATGAGCAGTTCCTC.

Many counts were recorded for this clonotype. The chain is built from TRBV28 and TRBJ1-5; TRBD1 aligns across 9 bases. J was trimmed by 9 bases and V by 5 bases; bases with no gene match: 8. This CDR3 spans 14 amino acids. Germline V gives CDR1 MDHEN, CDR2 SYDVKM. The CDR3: CASSPGQGTRPQHF. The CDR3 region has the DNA TGTGCCAGCAGTCCCGGACAGGGGACCAGGCCCCAGCATTTT.

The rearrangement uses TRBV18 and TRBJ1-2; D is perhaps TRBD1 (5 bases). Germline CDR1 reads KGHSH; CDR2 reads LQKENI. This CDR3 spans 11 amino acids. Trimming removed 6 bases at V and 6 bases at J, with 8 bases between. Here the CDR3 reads CASSAGNGYTF. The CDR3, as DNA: TGTGCCAGCTCCGCAGGGAATGGCTACACCTTC.

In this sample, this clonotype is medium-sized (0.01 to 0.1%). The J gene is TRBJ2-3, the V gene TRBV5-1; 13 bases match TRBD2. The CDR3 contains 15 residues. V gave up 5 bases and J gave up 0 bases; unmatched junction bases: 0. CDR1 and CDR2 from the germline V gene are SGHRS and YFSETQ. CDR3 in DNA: TGCGCCAGCAGGGGACTAGCGGGAAGCACAGATACGCAGTATTTT. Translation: CASRGLAGSTDTQYF.

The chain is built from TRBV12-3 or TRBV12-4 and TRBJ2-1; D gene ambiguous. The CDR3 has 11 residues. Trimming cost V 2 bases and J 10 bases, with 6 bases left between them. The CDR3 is CASSLLNEQFF. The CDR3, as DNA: TGTGCCAGCAGTTTACTGAACGAGCAGTTCTTC.

The CDR3 spells CAISVLSTDTQYF. The CDR3 nucleotides read TGTGCCATCAGTGTTCTGAGCACAGATACGCAGTATTTT. V usage is TRBV10-3 and J usage is TRBJ2-3; the D is unclear. Per the germline V gene, CDR1 is ENHRY and CDR2 is SYGVKD. V lost 4 bases, J lost 0 bases, and 5 bases lay in between. CDR3 size: 13 residues.

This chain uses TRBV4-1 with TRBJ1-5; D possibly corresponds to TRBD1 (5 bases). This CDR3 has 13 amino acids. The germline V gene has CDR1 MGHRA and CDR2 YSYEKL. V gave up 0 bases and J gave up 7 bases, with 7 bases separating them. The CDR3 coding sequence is TGCGCCAGCAGCCAAGAAGGGGACCAGCCCCAGCATTTT. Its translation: CASSQEGDQPQHF.

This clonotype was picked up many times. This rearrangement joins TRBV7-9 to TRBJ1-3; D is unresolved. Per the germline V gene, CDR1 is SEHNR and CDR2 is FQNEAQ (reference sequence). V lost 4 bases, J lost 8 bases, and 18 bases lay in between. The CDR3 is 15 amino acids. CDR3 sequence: CASSSRAADSDTIYF. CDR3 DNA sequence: TGTGCCAGCAGCTCCCGGGCGGCAGATTCGGACACCATATATTTT.

CDR3 amino acids: CASRTSGGANEQFF. In nucleotides, the CDR3 is TGTGCCAGCCGGACTAGCGGGGGGGCCAATGAGCAGTTCTTC. The chain combines TRBV10-3 with TRBJ2-1; 15 nucleotides match TRBD2. Germline CDR1 ENHRY, CDR2 SYGVKD. The CDR3 covers 14 residues. V lost 10 bases and J lost 6; bases outside the gene matches: 4.

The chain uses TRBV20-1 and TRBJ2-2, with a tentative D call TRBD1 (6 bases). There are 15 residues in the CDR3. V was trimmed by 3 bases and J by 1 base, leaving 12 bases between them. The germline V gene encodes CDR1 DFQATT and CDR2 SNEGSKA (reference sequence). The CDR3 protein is CSASPWGQNTGELFF. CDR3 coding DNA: TGCAGTGCTAGCCCGTGGGGACAGAACACCGGGGAGCTGTTTTTT.

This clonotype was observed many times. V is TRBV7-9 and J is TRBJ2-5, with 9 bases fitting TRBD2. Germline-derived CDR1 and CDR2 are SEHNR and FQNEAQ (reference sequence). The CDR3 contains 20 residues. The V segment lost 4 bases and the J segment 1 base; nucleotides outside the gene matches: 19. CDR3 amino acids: CASSSTRTGGFSGGQETQYF. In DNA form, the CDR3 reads TGTGCCAGCAGCTCAACCCGGACAGGCGGATTTAGCGGGGGCCAAGAGACCCAGTACTTC. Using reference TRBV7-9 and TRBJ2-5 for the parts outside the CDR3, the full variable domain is DTGVSQNPRHKITKRGQNVTFRCDPISEHNRLYWYRQTLGQGPEFLTYFQNEAQLEKSRLLSDRFSAERPKGSFSTLEIQRTEQGDSAMYLCASSSTRTGGFSGGQETQYFGPGTRLLVL.

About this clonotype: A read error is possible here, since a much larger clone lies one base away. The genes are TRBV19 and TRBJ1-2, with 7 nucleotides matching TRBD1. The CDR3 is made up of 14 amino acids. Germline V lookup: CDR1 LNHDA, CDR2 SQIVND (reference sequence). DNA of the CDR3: TGTGCCGGTAGTACCCGACAGGGCAACTATGGCTACACCTTC. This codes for CAGSTRQGNYGYTF.

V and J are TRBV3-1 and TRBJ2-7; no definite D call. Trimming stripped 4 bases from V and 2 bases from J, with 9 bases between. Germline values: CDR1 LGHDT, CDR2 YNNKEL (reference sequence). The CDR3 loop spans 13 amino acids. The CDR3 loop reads CASSPSAAYEQYF. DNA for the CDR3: TGTGCCAGCAGCCCATCGGCAGCCTACGAGCAGTACTTC.

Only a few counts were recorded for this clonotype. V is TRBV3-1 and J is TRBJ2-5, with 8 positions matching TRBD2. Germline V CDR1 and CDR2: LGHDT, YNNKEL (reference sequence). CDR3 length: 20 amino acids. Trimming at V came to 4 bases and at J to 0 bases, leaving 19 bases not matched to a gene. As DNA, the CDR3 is TGTGCCAGCAGCCCCGGAGGTGGAGCGGGGGAGACCATGTACCAAGAGACCCAGTACTTC. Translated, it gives CASSPGGGAGETMYQETQYF.

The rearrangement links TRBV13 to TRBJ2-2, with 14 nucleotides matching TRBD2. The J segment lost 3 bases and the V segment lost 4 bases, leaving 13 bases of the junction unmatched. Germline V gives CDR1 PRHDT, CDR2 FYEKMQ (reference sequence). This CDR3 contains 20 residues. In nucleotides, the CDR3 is TGTGCCAGCAGCTCGGGGAGGCGTGGACTAGCGGGGGGTTACACCGGGGAGCTGTTTTTT. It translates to CASSSGRRGLAGGYTGELFF.

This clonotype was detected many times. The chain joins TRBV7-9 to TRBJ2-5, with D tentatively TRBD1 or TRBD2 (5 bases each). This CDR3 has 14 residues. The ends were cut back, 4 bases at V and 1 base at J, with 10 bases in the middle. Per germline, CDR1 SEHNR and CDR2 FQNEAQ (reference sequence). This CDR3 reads CASSSRGTQETQYF. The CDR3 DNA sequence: TGTGCCAGCAGCTCCCGTGGGACCCAAGAGACCCAGTACTTC.

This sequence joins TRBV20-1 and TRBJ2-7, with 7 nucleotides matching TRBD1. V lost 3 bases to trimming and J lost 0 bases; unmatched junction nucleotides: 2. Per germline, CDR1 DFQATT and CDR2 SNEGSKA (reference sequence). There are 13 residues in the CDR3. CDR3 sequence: CSARPGGSYEQYF. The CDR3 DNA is TGCAGTGCTAGGCCAGGGGGCTCCTACGAGCAGTACTTC.

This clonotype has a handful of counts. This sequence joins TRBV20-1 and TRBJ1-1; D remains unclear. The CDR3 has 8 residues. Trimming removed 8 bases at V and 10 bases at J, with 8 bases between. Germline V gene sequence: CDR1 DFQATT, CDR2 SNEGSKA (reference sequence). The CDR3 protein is CSTGLAFF. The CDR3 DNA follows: TGCAGTACGGGGTTAGCTTTCTTT.

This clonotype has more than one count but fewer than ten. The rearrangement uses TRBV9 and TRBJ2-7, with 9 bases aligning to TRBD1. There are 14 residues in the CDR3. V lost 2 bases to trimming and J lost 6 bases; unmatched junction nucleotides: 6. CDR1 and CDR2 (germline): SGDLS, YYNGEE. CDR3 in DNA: TGTGCCAGCAGCGTGGGACAGGGAAATGCCGAGCAGTACTTC. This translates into CASSVGQGNAEQYF.